The clone carrying this TCR beta chain appeared once. Antigen: not known. Cultured CD4+ T-cell DNA underwent Oncomine TCR Beta short-read sequencing. In TCRdb, the PCR reads were re-called with MiXCR into one record per CDR3 protein. This table holds over 10,000 distinct CDR3 sequences, under 65% found once. These data belong to a study of vaccination and CD4 T cells after COVID-19. Study details: Median draw time for post-COVID samples was roughly 100 days post-diagnosis (range 35 to 161). Findings and limits, study-wide: Relatively few convalescent patients were studied; early post-infection timepoints were not included.

The germline V gene has CDR1 MNHEY and CDR2 SVGAGI. CDR3 length: 16 residues. After removal of 2 bases from V and 6 bases from J, the junction contained 7 bases not matched to a gene. Treatment meaning: roughly ten-day PBMC culture with coronavirus spike peptide pools or control peptides (ViraFEST assay). Peptide pools at 9.5 to 10 ug/ml stimulated two million PBMCs per well with 10 IU/ml IL-2. The J gene is TRBJ2-1, the V gene TRBV6-5; TRBD1 agrees at 10 bases. This clonotype was obtained from a human donor who had recovered from COVID-19. Sequencing was done on a sample of CD4+ T cells from blood, cultured in vitro. CDR3 coding DNA: TGTGCCAGCAGTTACAGGGACAGGGGCTGGGGCAATGAGCAGTTCTTC. Its protein product is CASSYRDRGWGNEQFF.